This TCR beta chain comes out of a study of cytomegalovirus exposure and HLA in healthy donors. Losses at the gene ends were 2 bases for V and 3 bases for J; bases not matched to a gene: 8. The CDR3 totals 16 residues. Germline V gives CDR1 SGHTA, CDR2 FQGTGA. The PCR was carried out with 60 Vbeta primers and 13 Jbeta primers. Clones were read by immunoSEQ multiplex PCR, and TCRdb kept only the in-frame ones, dropping some. The table lists approximately 190,000 clones, 75% to 85% of them singletons. The sequenced material came from PBMCs. The TCR originated in a woman under 30 in good health and CMV-seronegative. V is TRBV7-3 and J is TRBJ2-7, with TRBD2 matching over 9 bases. The CDR3 nucleotides are TGTGCCAGCAGCTTACAACTAGCGGGCGGAGGCTACGAGCAGTACTTC. This codes for CASSLQLAGGGYEQYF.